The rows below give T cell receptor beta chains drawn from one sample of a study of blood T cell repertoires in COVID-19. Clones were read by immunoSEQ multiplex PCR, and TCRdb kept only the in-frame ones, dropping some. The top ten hold approximately 1.9% of the sample, which has more than 300,000 clones, over 75% seen once. Material for sequencing was PBMCs or T cells enriched from blood (not recorded which). Receptors originate from a man aged 40-49 years in a cohort exposed to, infected with or recovered from COVID-19 (not recorded which). CDR3s include the opening cysteine and the closing phenylalanine or tryptophan. D genes are given only for firm matches. Rows may omit the clone size; those that give it use once, few, many or a size class.

D gene,J gene,V gene,clone size,CDR3 length,CDR3 DNA,CDR3 protein
-,TRBJ1-1,TRBV29-1,-,13,TGCAGCGCCCGGTGGGCAGGGAACACTGAAGCTTTCTTT,CSARWAGNTEAFF
-,TRBJ2-3,TRBV7-9,-,15,TGTGCCAGCAGAAGAAATAGAAGCGCTCGGGATACGCAGTATTTT,CASRRNRSARDTQYF
TRBD2,TRBJ2-2,TRBV5-1,once,16,TGCGCCAGCAGCTTTAGCGGGAGGGCGGACACCGGGGAGCTGTTTTTT,CASSFSGRADTGELFF
-,TRBJ1-5,TRBV19,-,12,TGTGCCAGTAGTTTACAAAGGGGGCCCCAGCATTTT,CASSLQRGPQHF
TRBD1,TRBJ1-3,TRBV10-2,-,14,TGCGCCAGCAGAGAACAGGGGGCTGGAAACACCATATATTTT,CASREQGAGNTIYF
-,TRBJ1-2,TRBV6-5,-,13,TGTGCCAGCGGGCAGAGAGCTAACTATGGCTACACCTTC,CASGQRANYGYTF
TRBD2,TRBJ2-7,TRBV5-4,-,15,TGTGCCAGCAGCTTAACAACTAGCGAATCCTACGAGCAGTACTTC,CASSLTTSESYEQYF
TRBD1,TRBJ1-1,TRBV6-5,-,14,TGTGCCACCAAGCTCAGGGACAGACACACTGAAGCTTTCTTT,CATKLRDRHTEAFF
-,TRBJ2-5,TRBV30,-,17,TGTGCCTGGAGTATGGGGGGTGCGCCGGGATTCGGGGAGACCCAGTACTTC,CAWSMGGAPGFGETQYF
TRBD1,TRBJ2-2,TRBV11-3,few,15,TGTGCCAGCAGCGCGACAGGGGGCTACACCGGGGAGCTGTTTTTT,CASSATGGYTGELFF
TRBD1,TRBJ1-5,TRBV20-1,-,14,TGCAGTGCTAGTTTAACAGGGGGCAATCAGCCCCAGCATTTT,CSASLTGGNQPQHF
TRBD1,TRBJ1-2,TRBV5-1,-,16,TGCGCCAGCAGCTTGGCCTTTTCGACAGGGGGCTATGGCTACACCTTC,CASSLAFSTGGYGYTF
-,TRBJ1-1,TRBV6-5,-,13,TGTGCCAGCAGTCGCTCTATGAACACTGAAGCTTTCTTT,CASSRSMNTEAFF
-,TRBJ2-1,TRBV4-1,-,16,TGCGCCAGCAGCCAAGAGGACCGGACTAACTACAATGAGCAGTTCTTC,CASSQEDRTNYNEQFF
TRBD1,TRBJ2-7,TRBV28,-,15,TGTGCCAGCAGGGCCGGGACAGGGAAAAAGTACGAGCAGTACTTC,CASRAGTGKKYEQYF
-,TRBJ1-1,TRBV5-1,-,11,TGCGCCAGCAGAGCAGGGGCTGAAGCTTTCTTT,CASRAGAEAFF
TRBD2,TRBJ2-6,TRBV9,-,23,TGTGCCAGCAGCGTATCAGTGTGGCGGGAGAGTCGGTATCAGGGATCTGGGGCCAACGTCCTGACTTTC,CASSVSVWRESRYQGSGANVLTF
TRBD2,TRBJ2-1,TRBV7-6,-,15,TGTGCCAGCAGCCCCGAGCGGGAAGTCTACAATGAGCAGTTCTTC,CASSPEREVYNEQFF
TRBD2,TRBJ2-3,TRBV5-1,-,16,TGCGCCAGCAGCATAGGGACTAGCGGGGGCACAGATACGCAGTATTTT,CASSIGTSGGTDTQYF
-,TRBJ1-5,TRBV28,-,13,TGTGCCAGCAACAAAGAGGTGAATCAGCCCCAGCATTTT,CASNKEVNQPQHF
TRBD1,TRBJ2-7,TRBV4-1,-,15,TGCGCCAGCAGCCAGTTTACAGGGGCTTCCTACGAGCAGTACTTC,CASSQFTGASYEQYF
-,TRBJ2-1,TRBV7-2,-,13,TGTGCCAGCAACCGGGAGTATTTAAGTGAGCAGTTCTTC,CASNREYLSEQFF
TRBD1,TRBJ2-7,TRBV11-2,-,15,TGTGCCAGCAGCTTACAGGGGGCGATGACCTACGAGCAGTACTTC,CASSLQGAMTYEQYF
TRBD1,TRBJ1-1,TRBV14,-,16,TGTGCCAGCAGCCAATTAGGACAGGGGGCGGCGACTGAAGCTTTCTTT,CASSQLGQGAATEAFF
TRBD2,TRBJ2-1,TRBV27,-,15,TGTGCCAGCAGTTTAACTAGCGGGAGGGGTGGGGAGCAGTTCTTC,CASSLTSGRGGEQFF
-,TRBJ2-1,TRBV27,once,15,TGTGCCAGCAGGGCCCCTGACAGCTCCTACAATGAGCAGTTCTTC,CASRAPDSSYNEQFF
TRBD2,TRBJ2-1,TRBV29-1,-,14,TGCAGCCCGTCGGGGCTAGCGGGATCCGATGAGCAGTTCTTC,CSPSGLAGSDEQFF
TRBD1,TRBJ2-5,TRBV14,-,19,TGTGCCAGCAGCCAAGGCAAGGGTTACGGGACAGGGCGCCAAGAGACCCAGTACTTC,CASSQGKGYGTGRQETQYF
TRBD2,TRBJ2-7,TRBV19,-,14,TGTGCCAGTAGTATTCCGGGGGGGACCTACGAGCAGTACTTC,CASSIPGGTYEQYF
TRBD1,TRBJ2-7,TRBV11-3,-,13,TGTGCCAGCAGCACCGGACAGGGAGGCGAGCAGTACTTC,CASSTGQGGEQYF
-,TRBJ2-7,TRBV5-1,-,13,TGCGCCAGCAGCATTTCACAAACCTACGAGCAGTACTTC,CASSISQTYEQYF
TRBD1,TRBJ2-7,TRBV27,-,14,TGTGCCAGCAGTCAGAAGGACAGGGTAGGCGAGCAGTACTTC,CASSQKDRVGEQYF
-,TRBJ2-7,TRBV21-1,-,16,TGTGCCAGCAGTTTACTTCGGGACAGATCTACCTACGAGCAGTACTTC,CASSLLRDRSTYEQYF
TRBD1,TRBJ1-2,TRBV5-6,-,14,TGTGCCAGCAGCCCGGACAGGGGGGGCTATGGCTACACCTTC,CASSPDRGGYGYTF
-,TRBJ2-7,TRBV12-3/TRBV12-4,-,13,TGTGCCAGCAGCCCCTGGGGAGTGTGGGAGCAGTACTTC,CASSPWGVWEQYF
TRBD1,TRBJ2-7,TRBV29-1,-,12,TGCAGCGCCCACGACAGGGGCTACGAGCAGTACTTC,CSAHDRGYEQYF
-,TRBJ1-6,TRBV5-1,-,17,TGCGCCAGCAGCTTGGATTACGGTCAAGTCTATAATTCACCCCTCCACTTT,CASSLDYGQVYNSPLHF
-,TRBJ1-2,TRBV5-5,-,13,TGTGCCAGCAACCGGGACTCGCCTGGGGGCTACACCTTC,CASNRDSPGGYTF
-,TRBJ1-6,TRBV11-2,-,15,TGTGCCAGCAGCTTAACGAGGAACTATAATTCACCCCTCCACTTT,CASSLTRNYNSPLHF
-,TRBJ1-6,TRBV3-1/TRBV3-2,-,13,TGTGCCAGCAGCCAACACAGGGATTCACCCCTCCACTTT,CASSQHRDSPLHF
TRBD2,TRBJ2-3,TRBV5-1,-,17,TGCGCCAGCAGCCAGAATTTAGCGGGAGGTTACGCAGATACGCAGTATTTT,CASSQNLAGGYADTQYF
TRBD1,TRBJ2-7,TRBV10-2,-,16,TGCGCCAGCAGTGTTCTGGCCGGGACAGGGGGGTACGAGCAGTACTTC,CASSVLAGTGGYEQYF
TRBD2,TRBJ2-1,TRBV9,once,15,TGTGCCAGCAGCGTAGTGGGGGAGGGCCTTTACGAGCAGTTCTTC,CASSVVGEGLYEQFF
TRBD2,TRBJ2-7,TRBV19,-,15,TGTGCCAGTAGTACCCGCCCCGAGACTAGCCACGAGCAGTACTTC,CASSTRPETSHEQYF
-,TRBJ2-7,TRBV3-1/TRBV3-2,-,14,TGTGCCAGCAGCCAAGATGGCGGATTCCACGAGCAGTACTTC,CASSQDGGFHEQYF
TRBD2,TRBJ2-1,TRBV5-1,few,14,TGCGCCAGCAGCCCAGCGGGAGGGCCATTGCCCTCGTTCTTC,CASSPAGGPLPSFF
TRBD2,TRBJ2-1,TRBV18,-,15,TGTGCCAGCTCGCCCGGGACTAGCGGGTCCAATGAGCAGTTCTTC,CASSPGTSGSNEQFF
TRBD2,TRBJ2-2,TRBV7-9,-,17,TGTGCCAGCAGCATAGGACTAGCGGATATAAACACCGGGGAGCTGTTTTTT,CASSIGLADINTGELFF
-,TRBJ2-5,TRBV21-1,-,18,TGTGCCGTTCGGGACAGGGACATAGCGGGAGGGATGAAAGAGACCCAGTACTTC,CAVRDRDIAGGMKETQYF
-,TRBJ2-4,TRBV18,-,20,TGTGCCAGCTCACCATTTGACAGGACATCCCATTTACTAGCCAAAAACATTCAGTACTTC,CASSPFDRTSHLLAKNIQYF
TRBD2,TRBJ2-3,TRBV7-2,-,15,TGTGCCAGCAGCTTGGAAGCGGGAGGCCATTATACGCAGTATTTT,CASSLEAGGHYTQYF
TRBD1,TRBJ2-1,TRBV7-9,-,14,TGTGCCAGCAGCCAGGGACAGGTGTACAATGAGCAGTTCTTC,CASSQGQVYNEQFF
-,TRBJ2-3,TRBV10-3,-,15,TGTGCCATCAGTACCACGGGGAAGGGCACAGATACGCAGTATTTT,CAISTTGKGTDTQYF
-,TRBJ2-5,TRBV5-1,few,13,TGCGCCAGCAGCCTCGGACTACCGGAGACCCAGTACTTC,CASSLGLPETQYF
TRBD2,TRBJ2-1,TRBV11-1,once,16,TGTGCCAGCAGCTCGGGGCGGGAGGCCTCCTACAATGAGCAGTTCTTC,CASSSGREASYNEQFF
TRBD2,TRBJ2-2,TRBV19,-,20,TGTGCCAGTACTTATAGCGGCCCCTCTACTAGCGGGACCCGGTTGGGGGAGCTGTTTTTT,CASTYSGPSTSGTRLGELFF
-,TRBJ1-5,TRBV11-2,-,17,TGTGCCAGCAGCCTGGGACAAGGCCAATATAGCAATCAGCCCCAGCATTTT,CASSLGQGQYSNQPQHF